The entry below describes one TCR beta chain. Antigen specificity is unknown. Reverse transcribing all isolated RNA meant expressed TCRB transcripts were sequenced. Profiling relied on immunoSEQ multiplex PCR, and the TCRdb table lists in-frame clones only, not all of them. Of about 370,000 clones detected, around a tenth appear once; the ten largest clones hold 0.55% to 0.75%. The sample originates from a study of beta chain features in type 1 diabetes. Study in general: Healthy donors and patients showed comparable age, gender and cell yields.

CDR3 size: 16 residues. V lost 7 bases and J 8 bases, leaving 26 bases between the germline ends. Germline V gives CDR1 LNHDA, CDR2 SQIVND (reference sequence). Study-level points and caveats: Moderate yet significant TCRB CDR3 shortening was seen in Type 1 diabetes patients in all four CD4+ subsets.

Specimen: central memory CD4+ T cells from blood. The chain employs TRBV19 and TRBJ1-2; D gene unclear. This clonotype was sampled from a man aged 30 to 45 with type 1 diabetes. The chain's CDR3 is CASNTPNPGRGSGYTF. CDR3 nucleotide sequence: TGTGCCAGTAACACGCCAAACCCCGGCAGAGGCAGCGGCTACACCTTC.